This entry is about one T cell receptor (beta chain). The CDR3 extends over 14 amino acids. CDR1 is SGHAT, CDR2 FQNNGV, per germline. V dropped 5 bases and J dropped 1 base, with 11 bases sitting between them. This entry comes from a study of sequential checkpoint blockade in melanoma. Specified treatment: randomized to nivolumab then ipilimumab (arm A) or the reverse (arm B). Generated by immunoSEQ multiplex PCR, the TCRdb table keeps only in-frame clones and is missing some. The sample has approximately 7,500 clones, nearly 60% seen once. Sequences were derived from CD8+ T cells sorted from blood (inferred from file names), sampled from a patient given nivolumab and ipilimumab in sequence. The sequence was obtained from a human donor with melanoma. V gene TRBV11-2 combines with J gene TRBJ1-1; tentative D call: TRBD1 (6 bases). This CDR3 is CASSSGQPNTEAFF. CDR3 coding DNA: TGTGCCAGCAGCAGCGGACAGCCGAACACTGAAGCTTTCTTT. Based on the CDR3 plus reference TRBV11-2 and TRBJ1-1, the full variable domain is EAGVAQSPRYKIIEKRQSVAFWCNPISGHATLYWYQQILGQGPKLLIQFQNNGVVDDSQLPKDRFSAERLKGVDSTLKIQPAKLEDSAVYLCASSSGQPNTEAFFGQGTRLTVV.